Included here is one T cell receptor beta chain sequence, with context. Its antigen is still unknown. Reverse transcription used roughly 0.5 to 1 ug RNA and random hexamers. The method of amplification for TCR beta CDR3 was immunoSEQ multiplex PCR, covering 54 Vbeta and 13 Jbeta. TCRdb reprocessed the immunoSEQ multiplex PCR reads via MiXCR and lists one record per CDR3 protein. Altogether about 150,000 distinct CDR3 sequences are present, less than 97% being singletons, with the ten largest covering under 0.15%. The data were obtained in a study of CD8 T cells in Susac syndrome. Study-wide findings and caveats: Only a relatively small number of individuals were included in the TCR sequencing and HLA analysis.

From germline, CDR1 is SQVTM and CDR2 ANQGSEA. The CDR3 is 11 amino acids. Trimming removed 7 bases from V and 6 bases from J, with 9 bases in between. High-throughput TCR beta sequencing covered peripheral CD8+ and CD4+ T cells. The sequence derives from a human donor with multiple sclerosis. The rearrangement links TRBV29-1 to TRBJ2-2, with TRBD1 as a possible D gene (6 bases). Sequencing used CD8+ T cells from PBMCs. CDR3 amino acids: CSGTGSGELFF. CDR3 sequence (DNA): TGCAGCGGCACAGGGTCCGGGGAGCTGTTTTTT.